The source of this TCR beta chain is a study of blood T cell repertoires in COVID-19. Whole-study context: Samples taken during acute and convalescent COVID-19 were collected in the United States, Italy and Spain. T cells, B-cell-depleted T cells, or PBMCs provided the cDNA or gDNA that served as material.

CDR1 is SGHVS, CDR2 FQNEAQ, per germline. This CDR3 spans 15 amino acids. With 5 bases removed from V and 7 bases from J, the gap between germline ends came to 17 bases. In the authors' workflow: Amplifying reference gene primers gave estimates of nucleated cell counts. Sequencing was performed with immunoSEQ multiplex PCR; in TCRdb, only in-frame clones are kept and a portion is missing. V, J and clone size were drawn from that table, and D and trimming were deduced from the DNA. The sample shows approximately 280,000 clones, roughly 90% of them seen only once. The TCR originated in a man in his forties with acute or convalescent COVID-19. What was sequenced was peripheral blood. The chain joins TRBV7-8 to TRBJ1-4, with D possibly being TRBD1 (6 bases). CDR3 coding DNA: TGTGCCAGCAGCCCACAGGGTTTAAGGAGTGAAAAACTGTTTTTT. This encodes CASSPQGLRSEKLFF.